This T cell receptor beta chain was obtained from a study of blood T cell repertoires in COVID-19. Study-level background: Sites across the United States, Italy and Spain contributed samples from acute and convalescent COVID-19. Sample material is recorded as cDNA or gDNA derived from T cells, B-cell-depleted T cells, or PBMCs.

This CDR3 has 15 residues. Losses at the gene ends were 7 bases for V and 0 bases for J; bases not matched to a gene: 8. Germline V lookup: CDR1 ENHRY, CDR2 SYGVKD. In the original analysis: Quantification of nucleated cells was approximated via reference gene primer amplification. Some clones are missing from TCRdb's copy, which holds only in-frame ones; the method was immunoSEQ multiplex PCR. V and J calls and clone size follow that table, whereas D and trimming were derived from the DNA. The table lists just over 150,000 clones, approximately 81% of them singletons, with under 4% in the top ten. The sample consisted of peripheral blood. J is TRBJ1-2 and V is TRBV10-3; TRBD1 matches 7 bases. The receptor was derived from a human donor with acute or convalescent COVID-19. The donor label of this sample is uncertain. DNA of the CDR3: TGTGCCATCACTTCACAGGGGACACCTAACTATGGCTACACCTTC. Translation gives CAITSQGTPNYGYTF.